These T cell receptor beta chains were read from a single sample in a study of blood T cell repertoires in COVID-19. Sequencing was performed with immunoSEQ multiplex PCR; in TCRdb, only in-frame clones are kept and a portion is missing. Of approximately 160,000 clones in the sample, 70% to 90% were seen once. Sequenced input: peripheral blood. The receptors come from a woman aged 65 to 85 with acute or convalescent COVID-19. Each CDR3 is given with its conserved first and last residue.

v_gene: TRBV6-5; CDR3aa: CASRTGQGAGSPLHF
v_gene: TRBV27; CDR3aa: CASSSLTGFTEAFF
v_gene: TRBV7-9; CDR3aa: CASSPGQNNYGYTF
v_gene: TRBV24-1; CDR3aa: CATSDGGQGATFSSYNEQFF
v_gene: TRBV28; CDR3aa: CASRVGGTGTEAFF
v_gene: TRBV18; CDR3aa: CASSPKGDAGPF
v_gene: TRBV5-5; CDR3aa: CASSSPQGYEQYF
v_gene: TRBV28; CDR3aa: CASSFVRSSGNTIYF
v_gene: TRBV25-1; CDR3aa: CASSEGRVWNEKLFF
v_gene: TRBV19; CDR3aa: CASSSDRENSPLHF
v_gene: TRBV27; CDR3aa: CASMMRLAGNNEQFF
v_gene: TRBV10-3; CDR3aa: CAISARQANYGYTF
v_gene: TRBV5-5; CDR3aa: CASSLPGGGIYEQYF
v_gene: TRBV4-2; CDR3aa: CASSREVAGATDYEQYF
v_gene: TRBV19; CDR3aa: CASSMVDGRTSHEQFF
v_gene: TRBV5-6; CDR3aa: CASSHRSRETQYF
v_gene: TRBV6-5; CDR3aa: CASSRGVSSYNEQFF
v_gene: TRBV30; CDR3aa: CASSGTGISYEQFF
v_gene: TRBV28; CDR3aa: CASSLRGRQPQHF
v_gene: TRBV5-1; CDR3aa: CASSLALGRGQGNGYTF
v_gene: TRBV20-1; CDR3aa: CSAERGETQYF
v_gene: TRBV18; CDR3aa: CASSPGTDLYGYTF
v_gene: TRBV6-5; CDR3aa: CASRRGQGNQPQHF
v_gene: TRBV5-4; CDR3aa: CASSKTSGGAETQYF
v_gene: TRBV27; CDR3aa: CASSRWGGAETQYF
v_gene: TRBV20-1; CDR3aa: CSASSGNEKLFF
v_gene: TRBV19; CDR3aa: CASSSLDSTLFYEQYF
v_gene: TRBV3-1/TRBV3-2; CDR3aa: CASSQVTPGGGEKLFF
v_gene: TRBV2; CDR3aa: CASSTGGTYNSPLHF
v_gene: TRBV11-2; CDR3aa: CASSLGASRDQPQHF
v_gene: TRBV7-2; CDR3aa: CASSLGPLAGWGTQYF
v_gene: TRBV7-8; CDR3aa: CASSLVGTGGTTTNSPLHF
v_gene: TRBV7-9; CDR3aa: CASSLGPSNQPQHF
v_gene: TRBV6-5; CDR3aa: CASSRRENEKLFF
v_gene: TRBV28; CDR3aa: CASSLPLAVAGELFF
v_gene: TRBV7-8; CDR3aa: CASSPGLTRTTYNEQFF
v_gene: TRBV4-1; CDR3aa: CASGQGLIQGPGELFF
v_gene: TRBV5-5; CDR3aa: CASSRGGGGSGYEQYF
v_gene: TRBV5-1; CDR3aa: CASSLGQVEVIGYTF
v_gene: TRBV7-9; CDR3aa: CASSLVGSGTYEQYF